Sequencing of this TCR beta chain was carried out in a study of blood T cell repertoires in COVID-19. For the study at large: The study drew acute and convalescent COVID-19 samples from the United States, Italy and Spain. PBMCs, B-cell-depleted T cells, or T cells were the source of the cDNA or gDNA that made up the material.

This CDR3 is 16 amino acids long. Trimming took off 0 bases at V and 5 bases at J, with 12 bases between the two ends. The germline gives CDR1 SGDLS, CDR2 YYNGEE. This clone was detected only once. Original methodology: Estimated nucleated cell counts came from reference gene primer amplification. The assay was immunoSEQ multiplex PCR, and TCRdb's table has in-frame clones only and misses some. Clone size and V and J calls were adopted from that table, with D and trimming inferred from the DNA. The sample records approximately 280,000 clones, more than 85% being singletons. The receptor comes from a middle-aged man with acute or convalescent COVID-19. The rearrangement joins TRBV9 to TRBJ1-6; perhaps TRBD1 as D (5 bases). Sequences were obtained from peripheral blood. The CDR3 nucleotides are TGTGCCAGCAGCGTAGGGCAGGGAAAGGATAATTCACCCCTCCACTTT. Encoded protein: CASSVGQGKDNSPLHF.